This TCR beta chain derives from a study of blood T cell repertoires in COVID-19. About the study: The origin of the acute and convalescent COVID-19 samples was the United States, Italy and Spain. T cells, B-cell-depleted T cells, or PBMCs provided the cDNA or gDNA that served as material.

CDR1 is SEHNR, CDR2 FQNEAQ, per germline (reference sequence). The V and J ends lost 3 bases and 7 bases respectively, with 10 bases between them. The CDR3 is 14 amino acids. Methods used by the authors: Reference gene primer amplification gave estimated nucleated cell counts. Profiling relied on immunoSEQ multiplex PCR, and the TCRdb table lists in-frame clones only, not all of them. Clone size and V and J calls were adopted from that table, with D and trimming inferred from the DNA. The data show tens of thousands of clones, with about nine tenths seen just once and around 0.52% held by the top ten.

Sequenced sample: peripheral blood. The rearrangement uses TRBV7-9 and TRBJ1-6; D remains unclear. This TCR derives from a man between 50 and 59 years old with COVID-19, enrolled during active disease. The CDR3 sequence is CASSLIRANSPLHF. The CDR3 region has the DNA TGTGCCAGCAGCTTGATTCGAGCAAATTCACCCCTCCACTTT.